What follows are 4 T cell receptor beta chains derived from one specimen sequenced in a study of blood T cells in healthy people across ages. Alongside a J-beta primer mix, a sample-barcoded 5' primer served in a second PCR lasting roughly 7 to 11 cycles. TCRdb recomputed calls from the 5' RACE reads with MiXCR, one row per CDR3 protein. The data hold over 600,000 distinct CDR3 sequences, with over 20% observed a single time. Source material: blood. These receptors came from a man aged 70-80 years in good health.

This clonotype was seen more than once but under ten times. The chain is built from TRBV2 and TRBJ2-2, with D possibly matching TRBD2 (5 bases). The CDR3 sequence is 14 residues long. V lost 3 bases, J lost 9 bases, and 14 bases lay in between. Germline CDR1 and CDR2: SNHLY and FYNNEI. CDR3 sequence: CASSDPGDLRELFF. The CDR3 DNA reads as TGTGCCAGCAGTGATCCCGGGGATTTACGGGAGCTGTTTTTT.

About this clonotype: Germline is not matched at one junction end, which may reflect a read error. V gene TRBV6-1 combines with J gene TRBJ2-7, with 9 nucleotides matching TRBD1. The germline V gene encodes CDR1 MNHNS and CDR2 SASEGT. This CDR3 region has 15 residues. CDR3 region: CAGSEPGTGSLEQYF. The CDR3 DNA sequence: TGTGCCGGCAGTGAGCCCGGGACAGGGTCCTTGGAGCAGTACTTC.

This clonotype was seen more than once but under ten times. The chain has TRBV20-1 and TRBJ2-1; D perhaps matches TRBD2 (6 bases). Near its end, the DNA agrees better with TRBJ2-7, so the J call may be wrong. Per the germline V gene, CDR1 is DFQATT and CDR2 is SNEGSKA (reference sequence). The CDR3 sequence is 13 residues long. CDR3 residues: CSAPKEGSYEQYF. CDR3 coding DNA: TGCAGTGCACCGAAGGAGGGGTCCTACGAGCAGTACTTC.

This chain joins TRBV18 and TRBJ1-1, with D perhaps matching TRBD1 (5 bases). The V gene lost 9 bases and the J gene lost 0 bases, with 14 bases spanning the gap. Germline loops: CDR1 KGHSH, CDR2 LQKENI. The CDR3 extends over 14 amino acids. The CDR3 loop is CASFDRGMNTEAFF. The CDR3 DNA is TGTGCCAGTTTTGACCGGGGCATGAACACTGAAGCTTTCTTT.